The 17 T cell receptor beta chains reported below all come from one sample, sequenced in a study of T-cell reconstitution after alpha-beta-depleted transplantation in children. Construction of the TCRbeta library involved unique molecular identifiers. TCRdb re-called the PCR reads with MiXCR, one entry per CDR3 protein. Here the sample spans 250,000 to 300,000 distinct CDR3 sequences, 9.9% being singletons. Sequences were derived from PBMCs from the stem cell graft donor, sampled from the stem cell graft. All receptors come from a human donor who donated a stem cell graft to a child with SCID.

This clonotype was observed many times. This chain connects TRBV2 to TRBJ2-7; 8 bases line up with TRBD1. The J segment lost 3 bases and the V segment lost 6 bases, leaving 4 bases of the junction unmatched. CDR1 is SNHLY and CDR2 is FYNNEI in the germline V gene. The length of the CDR3 is 13 residues. The CDR3 sequence: CASRNRGDYEQYF. Here the CDR3 DNA reads TGTGCCAGCAGAAACAGGGGGGACTACGAGCAGTACTTC.

This clonotype was counted only a few times. The chain carries TRBV14 and TRBJ2-3, with 9 bases lining up with TRBD2. Germline assignment: CDR1 SGHDN and CDR2 FVKESK. V lost 1 base to trimming and J lost 3 bases; unmatched junction nucleotides: 14. The CDR3 is 19 amino acids. In DNA form, the CDR3 reads TGTGCCAGCAGCCAAGCATCCTCGAGACTAGCGGTGATTACAGATACGCAGTATTTT. The encoded protein is CASSQASSRLAVITDTQYF.

This clonotype has a handful of counts. The V gene is TRBV2, the J gene TRBJ2-2, with 8 bases identical to TRBD1. Germline CDR1 and CDR2: SNHLY and FYNNEI. V was pared by 2 bases and J by 1 base, with 3 bases of the junction left unmatched. The CDR3 has 16 residues. The chain's CDR3 is CASSEPRGQNTGELFF. The CDR3 nucleotides read TGTGCCAGCAGTGAACCCAGGGGGCAGAACACCGGGGAGCTGTTTTTT.

This clonotype was picked up many times. The rearrangement links TRBV6-2 or TRBV6-3 to TRBJ2-1; 8 nucleotides match TRBD2. Germline assignment: CDR1 MNHEY and CDR2 SVGEGT. Trimming at V came to 2 bases and at J to 2 bases, leaving 2 bases not matched to a gene. There are 15 residues in the CDR3. The CDR3 nucleotides are TGTGCCAGCAGTTACACGGGGGGGCCCTACAATGAGCAGTTCTTC. Amino acids: CASSYTGGPYNEQFF.

This clonotype was detected many times. V is TRBV3-1 and J is TRBJ2-1; D is possibly TRBD2 (5 bases). The CDR3 totals 14 residues. CDR1 is LGHDT and CDR2 is YNNKEL in the germline V gene (reference sequence). V gave up 1 base and J gave up 6 bases, with 10 bases separating them. CDR3 in DNA: TGTGCCAGCAGCCAAGCCCTCGCGGGCAATGAGCAGTTCTTC. It yields the protein CASSQALAGNEQFF.

This clonotype was picked up a small number of times. The chain joins TRBV4-1 to TRBJ1-5; D unclear. The germline CDR1 and CDR2 sequences are MGHRA and YSYEKL. The CDR3 is made up of 14 amino acids. Trimming pared 0 bases from V and 4 bases from J, leaving 7 bases between. The CDR3 spells CASSQEEVNQPQHF. The CDR3 nucleotides read TGCGCCAGCAGCCAAGAAGAGGTGAATCAGCCCCAGCATTTT.

The chain has TRBV5-1 and TRBJ1-1; 7 bases match TRBD1. The CDR3 is 15 amino acids. With V trimmed by 3 bases and J by 2 bases, 7 bases remained unmatched. The germline V gene has CDR1 SGHRS and CDR2 YFSETQ. The DNA for the CDR3 is TGCGCCAGCAGCTCCGGGACAGTGATTAACACTGAAGCTTTCTTT. It is translated as CASSSGTVINTEAFF.

This clonotype was seen repeatedly, ten times or more. The chain uses TRBV12-5 and TRBJ2-5, with D perhaps matching TRBD1 (6 bases). Trimming pared 4 bases from V and 2 bases from J, leaving 11 bases between. The CDR3 totals 14 residues. The germline V gene encodes CDR1 LGHNT and CDR2 FRNRAP. The CDR3 DNA reads TGTGCTAGTGGTTCCGGGACAACACAAGAGACCCAGTACTTC. It is translated as CASGSGTTQETQYF.

At least ten counts were recorded for this clonotype. This rearrangement joins TRBV29-1 to TRBJ1-2; unclear D gene. The CDR3 is 12 amino acids. V lost 8 bases to trimming and J lost 1 base, with 11 bases between them. Germline CDR1 and CDR2: SQVTM and ANQGSEA. CDR3 residues: CSYSRGNYGYTF. The CDR3, as DNA: TGCAGCTACTCGCGGGGTAACTATGGCTACACCTTC.

The chain couples TRBV7-9 to TRBJ1-1; TRBD1 matches 9 bases. CDR1 SEHNR and CDR2 FQNEAQ come from the germline V gene (reference sequence). CDR3 length: 15 residues. V was pared by 5 bases and J by 5 bases, with 9 bases of the junction left unmatched. CDR3: CASSRLTGGVTEAFF. CDR3 DNA sequence: TGTGCCAGCAGCCGTCTTACAGGGGGCGTAACTGAAGCTTTCTTT.

A remark on this clonotype: Given a much more abundant clone one base away, this may be a read error. This chain uses TRBV6-5 with TRBJ2-7; TRBD2 is a possible D gene (5 bases). CDR1 and CDR2 (germline): MNHEY, SVGAGI. CDR3 length: 12 residues. The CDR3 coding sequence is TGTTCCAGTTCCTCTGCGGGCCACGAGCAGTACTTC. It yields the protein CSSSSAGHEQYF.

This clonotype occurred many times. This chain connects TRBV12-3 or TRBV12-4 to TRBJ1-1; no clear D gene. The CDR3 totals 11 residues. The V end lost 6 bases, the J end lost 0 bases, and 2 bases lay between the germline ends. In nucleotides, the CDR3 is TGTGCCAGCAGAATGAACACTGAAGCTTTCTTT. It translates to CASRMNTEAFF.

This clonotype was detected only a few times. The CDR3 sequence is CASRGQDSYEQYF. Here the CDR3 DNA reads TGTGCCAGCAGGGGACAGGACTCCTACGAGCAGTACTTC. This chain connects TRBV13 to TRBJ2-7; 8 bases fit TRBD1. Germline CDR1 is PRHDT and CDR2 is FYEKMQ (reference sequence). The trim removed 6 bases at V and 0 bases at J, leaving 1 base unmatched. The CDR3 length is 13 residues.

The table lists this clonotype with a few counts. The CDR3 spells CASSLVPGLGGELFF. CDR3 nucleotide sequence: TGTGCCAGCAGCTTAGTTCCAGGCTTGGGCGGGGAGCTGTTTTTT. The rearrangement uses TRBV7-8 and TRBJ2-2; D not certain. This CDR3 has 15 residues. CDR1 is SGHVS and CDR2 is FQNEAQ in the germline V gene. V lost 1 base and J lost 7, with 13 bases in between. Looking up the rest from reference TRBV7-8 and TRBJ2-2 gives the full variable domain: GAGVSQSPRYKVAKRGQDVALRCDPISGHVSLFWYQQALGQGPEFLTYFQNEAQLDKSGLPSDRFFAERPEGSVSTLKIQRTQQEDSAVYLCASSLVPGLGGELFFGEGSRLTVL.

This clonotype was observed a handful of times. The chain employs TRBV12-3 or TRBV12-4 and TRBJ2-1; 9 bases line up with TRBD2. The J segment lost 4 bases and the V segment lost 1 base, leaving 2 bases of the junction unmatched. The CDR3 totals 15 residues. As DNA, the CDR3 is TGTGCCAGCAGTTTAGGAGCGGGGGGTTACAATGAGCAGTTCTTC. Residues: CASSLGAGGYNEQFF.

This clonotype appeared a few times. CDR3 in amino acids: CSAWGQMNTEAFF. In DNA form, the CDR3 reads TGCAGCGCCTGGGGACAGATGAACACTGAAGCTTTCTTT. This sequence joins TRBV29-1 and TRBJ1-1; 7 bases agree with TRBD1. The V gene end was trimmed by 7 bases and the J gene end by 0 bases; junction bases not matched to a gene: 5. The CDR3 is 13 residues long. Per germline, CDR1 SQVTM and CDR2 ANQGSEA.

This clonotype was observed a few times. The CDR3 loop is CASRPNPGVLSGANVLTF. CDR3 bases: TGTGCCAGCAGGCCGAACCCGGGGGTCCTAAGTGGGGCCAACGTCCTGACTTTC. The chain couples TRBV12-3 or TRBV12-4 to TRBJ2-6; TRBD2 is a possible D gene (6 bases). This CDR3 contains 18 residues. With 6 bases removed from V and 3 bases from J, the gap between germline ends came to 21 bases.